This T cell receptor beta chain was sequenced for a study of cytomegalovirus exposure and HLA in healthy donors listed by TCRdb under 2017. As for the study more broadly: An earlier analysis of a few hundred of the donors reported roughly 300 Gb of sequence data and some 110 million unique TCR beta sequences obtained from around 170 million T cells. Around 300 gigabases of sequencing data and some 85 million unique TCR sequences were included in an early release covering about 700 HLA-typed donors. Of the 300 to 450 genotyped donors, approximately 80% fell in the genetic ancestry cluster associated with self-reported Caucasian donors. The study aimed to test whether signatures of past pathogen exposure could be identified by cataloging public T cell receptors. The study used immunosequencing to profile the T cell repertoires of some 600 subjects and linked those repertoires to cytomegalovirus serostatus. In addition to the first cohort of roughly 700 subjects, a separate validation cohort of around 110 different subjects was used. To predict cytomegalovirus infection status, the study brought together high-throughput TCR immunosequencing, statistical association of individual TCRs with disease status, and machine learning. A later analysis re-analyzed previously published TCR beta repertoires from approximately 670 donors and added high-resolution HLA genotyping to study TCR occurrence patterns. Rather than using new phenotypic data, the later analysis identified candidate immune exposures from TCR beta sequences and from how often those sequences occurred across donors. To decide whether each TCR beta V gene segment behaved as functional or pseudogenic, an earlier analysis of fewer than 750 of the donors relied on high-throughput TCR beta sequencing. Alongside the repertoire data, information on donor age, sex, ethnicity and CMV serostatus was compiled. In a later genetic analysis, genome-wide SNP genotypes for 398 of the 666 donors were used, and that subset was treated as a discovery cohort. Every discovery cohort repertoire had been produced on one sequencing platform. HLA typing included class I and class II loci at four-digit resolution. Typing coverage differed by locus: A, B, C, DRB1 and DQB1 were typed in roughly 620-630 donors, DQA1 in 500 to 550, DPA1 in 600 to 610, and DPB1 in just under 490. A few DR-DQ haplotypes were treated as single units for association and clustering because of strong linkage in the cohort. On average, 235,054 unique TCR beta nucleotide sequences were sequenced per donor among a few hundred genotyped donors of the cohort, with roughly 18% of those sequences being non-productive. The research as a whole found: Across donors, most TCR sequences were observed very rarely, whereas some public TCRs were present in many individuals. Immune exposure information for the cohort was limited to CMV serostatus. A further reported finding was that TCR beta sequences accurately predicted the HLA-A and HLA-B alleles for most subjects in the first cohort. A cluster of highly shared sequence variants was judged likely to be a technical artifact of the sequencing pipeline. In an earlier analysis of approximately 590 of the donors, most TCR beta V segments appeared in productive rearrangements about 87% or about 30% of the time, broadly matching IMGT annotations. Some IMGT-functional V segments, including TRBV6-2 and TRBV6-3, could not be told apart with the 87-base-pair reads, so those segments were excluded. Presence/absence analyses assumed roughly uniform sequencing depth across donors, an assumption that may not hold. In a later genetic analysis, fewer N-insertions in productive TCRs were reported among donors in an Asian-associated ancestry cluster than the approximately 710-donor mean. A total of 150 to 200 TCR beta chains were listed by the study as associated with cytomegalovirus. Only TCR beta chains were sequenced in this cohort, and the absence of alpha or paired-chain data limited detectable features. When HLA alleles, especially DR and DQ, strongly co-occurred, attributing TCR associations to individual alleles was difficult. Most CMV-associated TCR beta chains appeared to be HLA-restricted in a later analysis, and the HLA associations seemed to be driven largely by CMV exposure. Because HLA typing was missing for some donors at each locus, association tests included only the typed subset. In a later analysis, some 17,000 TCR beta sequences were associated with specific HLA alleles at a false discovery rate of 0.05. Correlated functional status among segregating V segments might reflect linkage disequilibrium, but an unknown experimental factor could not be ruled out. Several of the top co-occurrence clusters appeared to be linked to parvovirus B19, influenza, CMV and Epstein-Barr virus, according to a later analysis. A later analysis found that HLA-associated TCR beta chains were more clonally expanded and had lower generation probabilities than equally common non-associated chains. Cytomegalovirus status was reported to be diagnosed by the classifier with high specificity and sensitivity in both the original and validation cohorts. In vitro tests confirmed that a few of the cytomegalovirus-associated TCR beta chains recognize cytomegalovirus antigens. The authors suggested that the approach could potentially be extended to other disease states and immunological phenotypes. About 17 rarely observed V segments, including chromosome 9 orphons, were excluded from the earlier analysis of just under 600 of the donors because counts were too low. In a later analysis, the rate of TCR association differed among HLA loci, with DRB1 alleles having the most associated TCRs and HLA-C alleles having the fewest. A later genetic analysis associated a missense DCLRE1C variant with V-gene and J-gene trimming of TCR beta chains, and an independent cohort replicated the association.

The cohort comprised approximately 700 healthy bone marrow donors. Cohort members were all nominally healthy when sampled, although unrecorded immune exposures were likely present. The donor was CMV seronegative and was included in the group of several hundred seronegative cohort members. Each donor provided a peripheral blood sample, and peripheral blood mononuclear cells were used for TCR beta sequencing. The Qiagen DNeasy Blood Extraction Kit was used to extract genomic DNA from the blood cell samples. The CDR3 runs 15 amino acids, cysteine and phenylalanine included. Only CDR3 DNA remains: 45 bases, in frame from the first base. As encoded in the germline V gene (reference sequence), CDR1 is MNHEY while CDR2 is SMNVEV. V lost 5 bases and J lost 0 bases, and the count of bases not matched to a germline gene is 5. Of note for this clone: Its recognized antigen is unknown. Base qualities are not recorded, but no much larger clone differs from it by a single base.

Libraries came from the immunoSEQ multiplex PCR assay. The multiplex PCR relied on a mix of 60 forward primers for TCR Vbeta segments and 13 reverse primers for TCR Jbeta segments. The CDR3 region of rearranged TCR beta genes was amplified from genomic DNA with a multiplex PCR assay. Amplified TCR beta libraries were sequenced as 87-base-pair reads on the Illumina HiSeq System. Concerning the study's data processing: A later analysis tallied around 82 million unique TCR beta chains across the 640 or so repertoires, and approximately 12 million of those chains were shared by two or more donors. Raw reads were error-corrected and collapsed into unique sequences by a nearest-neighbor algorithm in which closely related sequences were merged to remove PCR and sequencing errors. CDR3 sequences were aligned to IMGT reference sequences to assign V, D and J gene segments. Each retained sequence needed at least a six-nucleotide match to both a V gene segment and a J gene segment. Rearrangements were classified as productive when the CDR3 lacked stop codons and remained in frame with V and J, and all other rearrangements were classified as non-productive. CDR3 was defined according to IMGT convention as the region running from the second conserved V-encoded cysteine to the conserved J-encoded phenylalanine. Sequences without an unambiguous match to a single V gene segment were excluded from the earlier analysis of about 600 of the donors. An earlier analysis of a few hundred of the donors called V segments functional above 56.7% productive rearrangements and segregating when the between-donor standard deviation exceeded 5%. A statistical classification framework was built to diagnose cytomegalovirus status from the catalog of TCR beta chain sequences. A later analysis assigned V and J genes by comparing TCR nucleotide sequences with IMGT/GENE-DB human TR gene sequences. A later analysis assigned CDR3 sequences and most-parsimonious VDJ recombination scenarios with the TCRdist pipeline. A later analysis defined each TCR beta chain by its CDR3 amino acid sequence plus V-gene family, and excluded reads lacking a unique V-gene family. To address suspected cross-contamination and a sequencing artifact, a later analysis removed some 620 highly shared, low-generation-probability nucleotide sequences. For each public chain, a later analysis derived a clonal expansion index from normalized ranks of inferred template counts within each repertoire. In a later analysis, generation probabilities were computed with a VDJ recombination model fitted to out-of-frame rearrangements, and the resulting probabilities were checked against IGoR. In a later analysis, hypergeometric tests were used to score TCR-TCR, TCR-HLA and TCR-CMV co-occurrence, with a repertoire-size bias correction applied to TCR pairs. False discovery rates were estimated in a later analysis by permuting HLA or CMV assignments 20 times. In a later analysis, co-occurring TCRs were grouped using DBSCAN, with TCRdist sequence similarity added in when clustering inside HLA-allele-positive subsets. Co-occurrence clustering excluded repertoires with fewer than 30,000 or more than 120,000 public chains, plus five with anomalous nucleotide sharing. TCRdb took this table from immuneACCESS and kept in-frame rearrangements with V and J called. Such tables lack part of the clones; where checked against another copy, unresolved V genes explain under half of the gap, and the rest is unexplained. The V and J calls and clone size were taken over from that table, and D and trimming were inferred from the DNA. In this sample the table shows some 100,000 clones, roughly 80% of which occur a single time. The top ten clones comprise approximately 4% of the sample.

The chain joins TRBV27 to TRBJ2-3, with 7 bases matching TRBD1. The sequence came from a man aged 40-55 years in good health and CMV-seronegative. Sequenced material: PBMCs. The bases are TGTGCCAGCAGTCCCCCAGGGGGAAGCACAGATACGCAGTATTTT. Translated, this gives CASSPPGGSTDTQYF.